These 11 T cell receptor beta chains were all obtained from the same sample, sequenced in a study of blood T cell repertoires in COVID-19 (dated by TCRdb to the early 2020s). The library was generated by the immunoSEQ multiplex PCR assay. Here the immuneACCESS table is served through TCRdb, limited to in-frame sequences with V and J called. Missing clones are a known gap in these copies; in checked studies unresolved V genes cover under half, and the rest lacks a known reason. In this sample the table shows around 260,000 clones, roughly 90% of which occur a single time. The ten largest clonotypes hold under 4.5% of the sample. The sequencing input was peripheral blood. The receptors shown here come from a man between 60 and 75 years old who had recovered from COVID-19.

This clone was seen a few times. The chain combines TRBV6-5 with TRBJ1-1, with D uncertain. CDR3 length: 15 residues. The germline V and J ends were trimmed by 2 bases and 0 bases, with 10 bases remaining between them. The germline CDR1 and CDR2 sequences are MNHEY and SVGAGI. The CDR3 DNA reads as TGTGCCAGCAGTTACAGCCAATTCATGAACACTGAAGCTTTCTTT. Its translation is CASSYSQFMNTEAFF.

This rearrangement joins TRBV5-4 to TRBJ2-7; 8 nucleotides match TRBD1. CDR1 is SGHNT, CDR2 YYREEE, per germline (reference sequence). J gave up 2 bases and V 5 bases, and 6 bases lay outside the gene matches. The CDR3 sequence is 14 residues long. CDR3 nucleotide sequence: TGTGCCAGCAGAACGGACAGGGCCGCCTACGAGCAGTACTTC. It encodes CASRTDRAAYEQYF.

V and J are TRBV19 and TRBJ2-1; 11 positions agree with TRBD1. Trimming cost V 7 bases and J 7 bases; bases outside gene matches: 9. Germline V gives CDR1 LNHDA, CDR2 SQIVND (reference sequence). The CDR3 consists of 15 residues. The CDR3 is CASTTPGQGANEQFF. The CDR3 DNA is TGTGCCAGTACCACCCCCGGACAGGGGGCGAATGAGCAGTTCTTC.

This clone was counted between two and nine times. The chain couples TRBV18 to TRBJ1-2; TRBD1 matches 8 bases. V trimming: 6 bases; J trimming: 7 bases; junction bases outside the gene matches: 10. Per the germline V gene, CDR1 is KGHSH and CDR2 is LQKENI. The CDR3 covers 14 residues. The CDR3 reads CASSPPEDRAGYTF. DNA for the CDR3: TGTGCCAGCTCCCCGCCAGAGGACAGGGCTGGCTACACCTTC.

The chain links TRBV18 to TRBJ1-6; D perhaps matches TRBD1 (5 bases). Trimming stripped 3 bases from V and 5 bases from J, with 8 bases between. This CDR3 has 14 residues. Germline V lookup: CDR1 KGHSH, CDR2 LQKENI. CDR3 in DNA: TGTGCCAGCTCACCGGGGCGAAATAATTCACCCCTCCACTTT. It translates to CASSPGRNNSPLHF.

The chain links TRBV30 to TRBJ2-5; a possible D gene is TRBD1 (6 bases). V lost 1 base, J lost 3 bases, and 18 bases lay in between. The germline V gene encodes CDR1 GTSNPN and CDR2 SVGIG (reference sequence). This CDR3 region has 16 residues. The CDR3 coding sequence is TGTGCCTGGAGTGAGAGTTGGGGGCCCGGAGAAGAGACCCAGTACTTC. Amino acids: CAWSESWGPGEETQYF.

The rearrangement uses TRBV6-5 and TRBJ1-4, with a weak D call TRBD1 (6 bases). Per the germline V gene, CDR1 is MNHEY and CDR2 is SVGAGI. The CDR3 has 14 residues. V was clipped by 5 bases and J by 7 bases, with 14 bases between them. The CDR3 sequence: CASSTDRSSEKLFF. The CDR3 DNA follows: TGTGCCAGCAGTACCGACAGGTCAAGTGAAAAACTGTTTTTT.

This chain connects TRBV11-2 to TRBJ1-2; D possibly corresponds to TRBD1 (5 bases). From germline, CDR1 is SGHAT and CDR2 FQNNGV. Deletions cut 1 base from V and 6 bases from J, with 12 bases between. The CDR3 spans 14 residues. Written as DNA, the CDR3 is TGTGCCAGCAGCTTAGGGAGGGGCTGGGATGGCTACACCTTC. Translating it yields CASSLGRGWDGYTF. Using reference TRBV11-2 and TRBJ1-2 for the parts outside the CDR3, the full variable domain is EAGVAQSPRYKIIEKRQSVAFWCNPISGHATLYWYQQILGQGPKLLIQFQNNGVVDDSQLPKDRFSAERLKGVDSTLKIQPAKLEDSAVYLCASSLGRGWDGYTFGSGTRLTVV.

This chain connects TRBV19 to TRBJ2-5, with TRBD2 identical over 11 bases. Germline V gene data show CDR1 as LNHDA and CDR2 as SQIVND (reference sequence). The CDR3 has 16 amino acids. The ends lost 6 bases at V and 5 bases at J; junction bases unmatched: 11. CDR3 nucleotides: TGTGCCAGTAGCCCGGGACTAGCGGCAGCACCGGAGACCCAGTACTTC. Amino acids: CASSPGLAAAPETQYF.

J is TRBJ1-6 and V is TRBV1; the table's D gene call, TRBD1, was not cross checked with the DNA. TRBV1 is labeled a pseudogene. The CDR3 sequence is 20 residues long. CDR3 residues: CTSSQERGQGSASYNSPLHF. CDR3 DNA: TGCACCAGCAGCCAAGAAAGGGGACAGGGAAGTGCGTCCTATAATTCACCCCTCCACTTT.

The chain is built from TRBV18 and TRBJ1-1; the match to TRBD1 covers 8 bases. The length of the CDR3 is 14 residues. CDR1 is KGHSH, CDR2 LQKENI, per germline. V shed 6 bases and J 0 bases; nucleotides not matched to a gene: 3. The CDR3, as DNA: TGTGCCAGCTCGCGACAGGGGATGAACACTGAAGCTTTCTTT. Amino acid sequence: CASSRQGMNTEAFF.